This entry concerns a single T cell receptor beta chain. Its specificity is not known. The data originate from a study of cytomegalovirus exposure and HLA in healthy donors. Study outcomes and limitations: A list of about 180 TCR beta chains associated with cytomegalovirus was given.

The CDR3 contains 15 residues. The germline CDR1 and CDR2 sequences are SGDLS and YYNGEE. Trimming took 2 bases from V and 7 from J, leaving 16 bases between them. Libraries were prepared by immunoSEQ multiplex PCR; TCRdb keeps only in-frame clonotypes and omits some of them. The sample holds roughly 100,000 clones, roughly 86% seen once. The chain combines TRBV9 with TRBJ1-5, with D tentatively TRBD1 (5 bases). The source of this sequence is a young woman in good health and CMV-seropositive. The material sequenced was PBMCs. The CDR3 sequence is CASSVGGGIDQPQHF. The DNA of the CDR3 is TGTGCCAGCAGCGTCGGGGGAGGGATAGACCAGCCCCAGCATTTT.